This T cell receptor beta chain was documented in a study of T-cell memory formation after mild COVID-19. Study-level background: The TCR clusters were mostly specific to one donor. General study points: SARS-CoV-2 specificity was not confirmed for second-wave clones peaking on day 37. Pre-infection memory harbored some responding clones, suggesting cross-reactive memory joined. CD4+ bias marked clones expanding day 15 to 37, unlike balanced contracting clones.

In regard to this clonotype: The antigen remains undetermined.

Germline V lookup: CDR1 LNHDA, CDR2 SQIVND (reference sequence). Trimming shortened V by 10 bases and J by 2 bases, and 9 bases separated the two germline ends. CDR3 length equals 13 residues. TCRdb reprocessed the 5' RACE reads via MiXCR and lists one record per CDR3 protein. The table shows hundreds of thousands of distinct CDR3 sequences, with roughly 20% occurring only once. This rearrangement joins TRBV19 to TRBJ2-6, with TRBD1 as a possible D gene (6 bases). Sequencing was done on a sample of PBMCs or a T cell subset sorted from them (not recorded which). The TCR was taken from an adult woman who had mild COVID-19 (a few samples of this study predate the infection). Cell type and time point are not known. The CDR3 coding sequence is TGTGCCACCAGGGGAGCTGGGGCCAACGTCCTGACTTTC. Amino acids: CATRGAGANVLTF.